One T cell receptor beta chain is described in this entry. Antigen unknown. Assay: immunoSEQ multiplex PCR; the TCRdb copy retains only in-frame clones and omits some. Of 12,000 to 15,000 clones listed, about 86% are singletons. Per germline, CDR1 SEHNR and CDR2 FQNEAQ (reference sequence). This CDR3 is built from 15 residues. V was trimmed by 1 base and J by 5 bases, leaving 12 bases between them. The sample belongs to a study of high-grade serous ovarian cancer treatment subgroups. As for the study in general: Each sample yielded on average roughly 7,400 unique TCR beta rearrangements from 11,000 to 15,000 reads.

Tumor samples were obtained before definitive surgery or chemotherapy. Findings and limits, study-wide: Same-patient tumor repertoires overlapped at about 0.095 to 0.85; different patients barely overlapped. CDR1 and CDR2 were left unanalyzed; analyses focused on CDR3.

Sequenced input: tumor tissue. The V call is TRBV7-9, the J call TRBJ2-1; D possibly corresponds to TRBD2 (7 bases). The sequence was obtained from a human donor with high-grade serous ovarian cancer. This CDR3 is CASSLGGGADNEQFF. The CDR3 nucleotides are TGTGCCAGCAGCTTAGGTGGGGGGGCCGACAATGAGCAGTTCTTC.